The 18 T cell receptor beta chains below all came from one sample that was sequenced in a study of patients and donors after allogeneic stem cell transplantation. TCRdb independently ran MiXCR on the RT-PCR reads; one entry per CDR3 protein. The sample records over 130,000 distinct CDR3 sequences, over 30% being singletons. Material: blood, either unsorted or a sorted T cell fraction (not recorded which). The receptors come from a human donor who was either an allogeneic HSCT recipient or a stem cell or donor lymphocyte infusion donor (not recorded which). It is not recorded whose cells these are; they may come from a transplant donor.

This clonotype appeared a few times. The DNA for the CDR3 is TGTGCCAGCACCTCAGGTAGCACAGATACGCAGTATTTT. Residues: CASTSGSTDTQYF. The rearrangement links TRBV12-3 or TRBV12-4 to TRBJ2-3; unclear D gene. V was trimmed by 7 bases and J by 0 bases, leaving 8 bases between them. This CDR3 region has 13 residues.

This clonotype was seen just once. The rearrangement joins TRBV7-8 to TRBJ2-3; D is ambiguous. The germline gives CDR1 SGHVS, CDR2 FQNEAQ. Between the trimmed V and J ends, which lost 5 bases and 3 bases, there was a span of 18 bases. This CDR3 comprises 16 residues. The CDR3 loop reads CASSPTSPLVTDTQYF. Here the CDR3 DNA reads TGTGCCAGCAGCCCCACCTCCCCTTTGGTTACAGATACGCAGTATTTT.

The chain combines TRBV6-1 with TRBJ1-1, with TRBD1 as a possible D gene (6 bases). Germline values: CDR1 MNHNS, CDR2 SASEGT. CDR3 length: 16 amino acids. Trimming stripped 2 bases from V and 1 base from J, with 14 bases between. CDR3 sequence: CASSEFVGQTNTEAFF. The DNA of the CDR3 is TGTGCCAGCAGTGAATTCGTCGGACAGACGAACACTGAAGCTTTCTTT.

The chain employs TRBV6-6 and TRBJ1-1; 11 bases fit TRBD1. Trimming removed 6 bases from V and 3 bases from J; junction bases left unmatched: 12. The CDR3 runs to 17 residues. Germline loops: CDR1 MNHNY, CDR2 SVGAGI (reference sequence). In DNA, the CDR3 is TGTGCCAGCAGACTACCGGGACAGGGGGTAAGGGACACTGAAGCTTTCTTT. Translating gives CASRLPGQGVRDTEAFF.

This clonotype was seen only a few times. The chain uses TRBV13 and TRBJ1-1; tentatively, D is TRBD1 (5 bases). In germline, CDR1 is PRHDT, CDR2 FYEKMQ (reference sequence). V lost 10 bases to trimming and J lost 3 bases, with 12 bases between them. This CDR3 is 12 amino acids long. The CDR3 DNA sequence: TGTGCCACCAGGGCGGGGGACACTGAAGCTTTCTTT. Its protein is CATRAGDTEAFF.

This clonotype showed up just a few times. The gene calls are TRBV12-3 or TRBV12-4 and TRBJ1-6; TRBD1 matches 8 bases. The CDR3 spans 17 residues. Trimming cost V 0 bases and J 9 bases; bases outside gene matches: 10. CDR3 DNA sequence: TGTGCCAGCAGTTTAGCGGCCGGACAGGGATTGATTTCACCCCTCCACTTT. Amino acids: CASSLAAGQGLISPLHF.

The chain joins TRBV12-3 or TRBV12-4 to TRBJ2-3; D gene ambiguous. Trimming shortened V by 0 bases and J by 6 bases, and 10 bases separated the two germline ends. The CDR3 covers 14 residues. The CDR3 DNA reads as TGTGCCAGCAGTTTAGCGGGTCAGCTGGATACGCAGTATTTT. This translates into CASSLAGQLDTQYF.

The chain uses TRBV7-3 and TRBJ1-5; D is undetermined. The CDR3 is 13 amino acids. Trimming removed 4 bases from V and 0 bases from J, with 4 bases in between. Germline V gene lookup returns CDR1 SGHTA and CDR2 FQGTGA. CDR3 loop: CASSSDSNQPQHF. The CDR3 DNA follows: TGTGCCAGCAGCTCCGATAGCAATCAGCCCCAGCATTTT.

The chain uses TRBV6-5 and TRBJ1-6; 7 bases align to TRBD1. The length of the CDR3 is 14 residues. V shed 10 bases and J 6 bases; nucleotides not matched to a gene: 9. Germline V gene lookup returns CDR1 MNHEY and CDR2 SVGAGI. The chain's CDR3 is CATTRDRPNSPLHF. Written as DNA, the CDR3 is TGTGCCACCACACGGGACAGACCTAATTCACCCCTCCACTTT.

A few counts support this clonotype. The chain recombines TRBV27 with TRBJ1-2; D is perhaps TRBD1 (6 bases). V was shortened by 7 bases and J by 0 bases, with 12 bases between the two germline ends. The germline V gene has CDR1 MNHEY and CDR2 SMNVEV (reference sequence). The CDR3 runs to 14 residues. CDR3 sequence (DNA): TGTGCCAGCACCCCGACAGGTTCTAACTATGGCTACACCTTC. It is translated as CASTPTGSNYGYTF.

In this sample, this clonotype turned up once. The J gene is TRBJ1-2, the V gene TRBV27; no clear D gene. The V gene lost 5 bases and the J gene lost 6 bases, with 16 bases spanning the gap. From germline, CDR1 is MNHEY and CDR2 SMNVEV (reference sequence). This CDR3 spans 14 amino acids. This chain's CDR3 is CASSHRERSDGYTF. The CDR3 region has the DNA TGTGCCAGCAGTCACCGGGAGCGATCGGATGGCTACACCTTC.

The J gene is TRBJ2-7, the V gene TRBV28; 10 positions match TRBD2. V was pared by 1 base and J by 3 bases, with 6 bases of the junction left unmatched. The CDR3 has 16 residues. Germline CDR1 reads MDHEN; CDR2 reads SYDVKM. This CDR3 reads CASSLSSSGGYYEQYV. The CDR3 DNA sequence: TGTGCCAGCAGTTTATCCTCTAGCGGGGGCTACTACGAGCAGTACGTC.

J is TRBJ2-1 and V is TRBV5-5, with 9 bases identical to TRBD1. J gave up 7 bases and V 4 bases, and 6 bases lay outside the gene matches. Germline values: CDR1 SGHKS, CDR2 YYEKEE (reference sequence). The CDR3 consists of 14 residues. CDR3 protein: CASSIRQGGNEQFF. DNA of the CDR3: TGTGCCAGCAGCATAAGACAGGGGGGGAATGAGCAGTTCTTC.

The rearrangement uses TRBV20-1 and TRBJ1-2, with D perhaps TRBD1 (5 bases). The CDR3 has 13 residues. In germline, CDR1 is DFQATT, CDR2 SNEGSKA (reference sequence). V lost 2 bases to trimming and J lost 4 bases, with 11 bases between them. As DNA, the CDR3 is TGCAGTGCTAGACCGGGGCTAGGCTATGGCTACACCTTC. It encodes CSARPGLGYGYTF.

V is TRBV4-3 and J is TRBJ1-3; 9 positions agree with TRBD1. Trimming took 4 bases from V and 0 from J; bases not matched to a gene: 4. Germline lookup yields CDR1 LGHNA and CDR2 YSLEER. The CDR3 sequence is 16 residues long. The CDR3 nucleotides read TGCGCCAGCAGCCGGGGACAGGGCTACTCTGGAAACACCATATATTTT. Translating it yields CASSRGQGYSGNTIYF.

The V and J genes are TRBV6-6 and TRBJ2-5, with 7 nucleotides matching TRBD2. CDR1 is MNHNY and CDR2 is SVGAGI in the germline V gene (reference sequence). The CDR3 extends over 13 amino acids. The junction had 7 bases not matched to a gene; V was cut back by 7 bases and J by 5 bases. The CDR3 DNA reads as TGTGCCAGCACCGGACTAGTAAGGGAGACCCAGTACTTC. Its protein product is CASTGLVRETQYF.

The chain links TRBV7-6 to TRBJ1-1; D ambiguous. CDR1 is SGHVS and CDR2 is FNYEAQ in the germline V gene. The V and J ends lost 5 bases and 1 base respectively, with 14 bases between them. The CDR3 loop spans 15 amino acids. The CDR3 nucleotides are TGTGCCAGCAGCACCCGATTCAACCAGAACACTGAAGCTTTCTTT. Translated: CASSTRFNQNTEAFF.

This CDR3 reads CSASQVVGNTIYF. CDR3 DNA sequence: TGCAGTGCTAGTCAGGTCGTCGGAAACACCATATATTTT. This chain connects TRBV20-1 to TRBJ1-3; D not certain. Germline V gene lookup returns CDR1 DFQATT and CDR2 SNEGSKA (reference sequence). Trimming left V 3 bases short and J 4 bases short, with 10 bases between. The CDR3 totals 13 residues.